This T cell receptor (beta chain) stems from a study of post-analysis software for immune sequencing data. Sequencing libraries made from TCR beta cDNA carried unique molecular identifiers. In TCRdb, the PCR reads were re-called with MiXCR into one record per CDR3 protein. The sample includes roughly 600,000 distinct CDR3 sequences, around 47% of them seen just once. Study-wide results and caveats: Roughly five TRBV segments, including TRBV5-6, TRBV5-1 and TRBV20-1, were more frequent in patients than controls. Multiple sclerosis was associated with a significant reduction in normalized Chao1 diversity relative to controls.

This clonotype turned up a few times. Antigen specificity is unknown. Trimming left V 3 bases short and J 2 bases short, with 13 bases between. There are 15 residues in the CDR3. The chain uses TRBV12-3 or TRBV12-4 and TRBJ2-5; D may be TRBD1 or TRBD2 (5 bases each). The sequenced sample consisted of blood. The receptor was derived from a girl aged 10 to 17 with multiple sclerosis. The chain's CDR3 is CASSFEGLEQETQYF. CDR3 nucleotide sequence: TGTGCCAGCAGTTTTGAGGGGCTAGAGCAAGAGACCCAGTACTTC.